These 6 T cell receptor beta chains came from one sample sequenced in a study of T cells in Graves' hyperthyroidism and ophthalmopathy. Researchers took RNA transcripts and amplified the TCR beta CDR3 regions from them. The HTBI primer set served for first-round RT-PCR of the TCR CDR3. TCRdb ran MiXCR on the multiplex PCR reads and lists one entry per CDR3 protein. Among 350,000 or so distinct CDR3 sequences, over 15% were seen once, and the ten largest hold about a sixth. Specimen: blood. The receptors stem from a woman in her thirties or forties with Graves' ophthalmopathy.

This clonotype was detected many times. This chain connects TRBV6-1 to TRBJ2-7, with 7 bases fitting TRBD2. The J segment lost 1 base and the V segment lost 3 bases, leaving 3 bases of the junction unmatched. This CDR3 is 14 amino acids long. Germline CDR1 and CDR2: MNHNS and SASEGT. CDR3: CASSDKRGSYEQYF. As DNA, the CDR3 is TGTGCCAGCAGTGATAAGCGGGGTTCCTACGAGCAGTACTTC.

Many counts were recorded for this clonotype. V is TRBV5-1 and J is TRBJ1-6; no reliable D call. Germline V CDR1 and CDR2: SGHRS, YFSETQ. This CDR3 contains 12 residues. Between the trimmed V and J ends, which lost 0 bases and 12 bases, there was a span of 7 bases. Here the CDR3 DNA reads TGCGCCAGCAGCTTGGGACCCGGACCCCTCCACTTT. Protein product: CASSLGPGPLHF.

This rearrangement joins TRBV4-1 to TRBJ2-7; D gene ambiguous. The CDR3 spans 15 residues. From germline, CDR1 is MGHRA and CDR2 YSYEKL. The V gene lost 1 base and the J gene lost 3 bases, with 13 bases spanning the gap. CDR3 nucleotide sequence: TGCGCCAGCAGCCAAGCGCGAGAGGCCCACTACGAGCAGTACTTC. Protein product: CASSQAREAHYEQYF.

This clonotype was counted ten times or more. CDR3 in amino acids: CASSLSGRERLAKNIQYF. CDR3 DNA: TGTGCCAGCAGTTTAAGCGGGAGAGAGAGACTAGCCAAAAACATTCAGTACTTC. The rearrangement joins TRBV28 to TRBJ2-4; 8 positions agree with TRBD2. The CDR3 contains 18 residues. From germline, CDR1 is MDHEN and CDR2 SYDVKM. After removal of 2 bases from V and 0 bases from J, the junction contained 9 bases not matched to a gene.

This clonotype has at least ten counts. The chain is built from TRBV7-2 and TRBJ2-7; D gene unclear. Germline V gene sequence: CDR1 SGHTA, CDR2 FQGNSA. Trimming pared 0 bases from V and 4 bases from J, leaving 7 bases between. The CDR3 covers 13 residues. Here the CDR3 reads CASSLAGMYEQYF. CDR3 coding DNA: TGTGCCAGCAGCTTAGCGGGGATGTACGAGCAGTACTTC.

Only a few counts were recorded for this clonotype. This rearrangement joins TRBV4-3 to TRBJ2-3, with 8 positions matching TRBD2. Germline CDR1 and CDR2: LGHNA and YSLEER. The CDR3 contains 16 residues. The V gene end was trimmed by 4 bases and the J gene end by 3 bases; junction bases not matched to a gene: 9. The CDR3: CASSPISGSGTDTQYF. The CDR3, as DNA: TGCGCCAGCAGCCCGATAAGCGGGAGCGGAACAGATACGCAGTATTTT.